Shown below are 5 T cell receptor beta chains from a single sample sequenced in a study of T cell responses to AZD1222 COVID-19 vaccine (dated by TCRdb to 2020 to 2023). The time point label for this specimen denotes: about 28 days (+/-7) after the second vaccine dose. The library was obtained by the immunoSEQ multiplex PCR assay. TCRdb re-hosts the immuneACCESS table, in-frame sequences only. Its copies lack some clones; in the studies checked, an unresolved V gene accounts for under half of them, and the cause for the rest is not known. Here the sample has about 170,000 clones; around 88% occur a single time. The ten biggest clones cover roughly 1.1% of the sample. This specimen consisted of peripheral blood, obtained 28 days after the second AZD1222 dose. Receptors were obtained from an adult who received the AZD1222 COVID-19 vaccine.

J is TRBJ2-7 and V is TRBV29-1; D is perhaps TRBD1 (5 bases). V was pared by 0 bases and J by 0 bases, with 12 bases between. The CDR3 sequence is 15 residues long. Looked up from germline, CDR1 is SQVTM and CDR2 is ANQGSEA. The CDR3: CSVEDDSRSSYEQYF. CDR3 nucleotide sequence: TGCAGCGTTGAAGATGACAGCCGGAGCTCCTACGAGCAGTACTTC.

The chain links TRBV20-1 to TRBJ2-3, with D maybe TRBD2 (6 bases). This CDR3 has 11 residues. The V gene's germline CDR1 is DFQATT and CDR2 SNEGSKA (reference sequence). Trimming stripped 3 bases from V and 6 bases from J, with 7 bases between. CDR3 bases: TGCAGTGCTAGCGCGGGGGATACGCAGTATTTT. Its translation: CSASAGDTQYF.

This clone was observed once. V is TRBV7-9 and J is TRBJ1-1, with D unclear. The CDR3 is made up of 12 amino acids. Per germline, CDR1 SEHNR and CDR2 FQNEAQ (reference sequence). The V gene lost 5 bases and the J gene lost 5 bases, with 9 bases spanning the gap. The CDR3 protein is CASSREGTEAFF. Here the CDR3 DNA reads TGTGCCAGCAGCCGGGAAGGGACTGAAGCTTTCTTT.

The rearrangement joins TRBV4-1 to TRBJ2-7; 9 nucleotides line up with TRBD1. V trimming: 4 bases; J trimming: 2 bases; junction bases outside the gene matches: 3. There are 14 residues in the CDR3. Germline V CDR1 and CDR2: MGHRA, YSYEKL. The chain's CDR3 is CASSPDRGTYEQYF. In DNA, the CDR3 is TGCGCCAGCAGCCCGGACAGGGGAACCTACGAGCAGTACTTC.

This clone was observed a handful of times. J is TRBJ2-7 and V is TRBV7-8; D remains unclear. Trimming removed 1 base at V and 0 bases at J, with 4 bases between. The V gene's germline CDR1 is SGHVS and CDR2 FQNEAQ. The CDR3 runs 13 residues. The CDR3 loop is CASSLGHSYEQYF. The DNA of the CDR3 is TGTGCCAGCAGCTTAGGTCACTCCTACGAGCAGTACTTC. The full variable domain, rest sourced from reference TRBV7-8 and TRBJ2-7, is GAGVSQSPRYKVAKRGQDVALRCDPISGHVSLFWYQQALGQGPEFLTYFQNEAQLDKSGLPSDRFFAERPEGSVSTLKIQRTQQEDSAVYLCASSLGHSYEQYFGPGTRLTVT.